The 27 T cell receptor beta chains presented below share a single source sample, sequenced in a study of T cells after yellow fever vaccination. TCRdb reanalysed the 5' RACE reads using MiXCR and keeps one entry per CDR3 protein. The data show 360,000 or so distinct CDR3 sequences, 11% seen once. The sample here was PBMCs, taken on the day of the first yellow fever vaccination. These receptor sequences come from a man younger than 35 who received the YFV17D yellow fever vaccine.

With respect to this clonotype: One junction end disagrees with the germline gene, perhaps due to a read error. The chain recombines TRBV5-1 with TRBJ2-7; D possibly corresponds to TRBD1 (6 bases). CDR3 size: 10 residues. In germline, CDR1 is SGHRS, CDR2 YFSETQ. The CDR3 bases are TGCGCCAGCAGCTTACAGGGTCCAGACTTC. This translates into CASSLQGPDF.

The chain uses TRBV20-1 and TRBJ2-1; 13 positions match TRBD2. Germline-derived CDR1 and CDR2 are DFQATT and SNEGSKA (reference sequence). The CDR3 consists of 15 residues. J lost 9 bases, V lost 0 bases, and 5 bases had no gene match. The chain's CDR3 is CSARDTSGGASEQFF. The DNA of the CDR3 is TGCAGTGCTAGAGACACTAGCGGGGGGGCCAGTGAGCAGTTCTTC.

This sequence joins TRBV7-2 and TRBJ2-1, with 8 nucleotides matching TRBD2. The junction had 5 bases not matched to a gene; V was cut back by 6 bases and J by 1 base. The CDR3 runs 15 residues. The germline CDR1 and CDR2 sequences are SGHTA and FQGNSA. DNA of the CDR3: TGTGCCAGCAGGAGGGGACTAGAGTCCTACAATGAGCAGTTCTTC. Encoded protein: CASRRGLESYNEQFF.

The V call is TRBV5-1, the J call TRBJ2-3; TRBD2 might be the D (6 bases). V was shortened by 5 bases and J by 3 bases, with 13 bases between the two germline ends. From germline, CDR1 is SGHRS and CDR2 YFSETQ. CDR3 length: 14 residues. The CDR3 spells CASREGSGTDTQYF. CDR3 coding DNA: TGCGCCAGCAGGGAGGGGTCGGGTACAGATACGCAGTATTTT.

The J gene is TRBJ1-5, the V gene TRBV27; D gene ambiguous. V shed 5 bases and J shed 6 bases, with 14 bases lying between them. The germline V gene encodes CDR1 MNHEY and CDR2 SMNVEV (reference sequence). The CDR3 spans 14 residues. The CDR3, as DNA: TGTGCCAGCAGTCGTCCCGTGGAGGGTCAGCCCCAGCATTTT. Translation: CASSRPVEGQPQHF.

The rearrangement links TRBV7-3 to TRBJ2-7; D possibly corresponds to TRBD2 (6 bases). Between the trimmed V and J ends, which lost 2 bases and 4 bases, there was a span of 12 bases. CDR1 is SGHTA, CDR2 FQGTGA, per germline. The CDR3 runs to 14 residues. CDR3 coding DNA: TGTGCCAGCAGCTTATTCAAGAGCGGGTACGAGCAGTACTTC. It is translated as CASSLFKSGYEQYF.

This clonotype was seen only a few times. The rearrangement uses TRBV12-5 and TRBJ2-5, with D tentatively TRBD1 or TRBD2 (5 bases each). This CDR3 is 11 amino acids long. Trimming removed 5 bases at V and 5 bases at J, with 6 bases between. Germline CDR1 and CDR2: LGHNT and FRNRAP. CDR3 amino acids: CASGEGETQYF. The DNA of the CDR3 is TGTGCTAGTGGTGAGGGGGAGACCCAGTACTTC.

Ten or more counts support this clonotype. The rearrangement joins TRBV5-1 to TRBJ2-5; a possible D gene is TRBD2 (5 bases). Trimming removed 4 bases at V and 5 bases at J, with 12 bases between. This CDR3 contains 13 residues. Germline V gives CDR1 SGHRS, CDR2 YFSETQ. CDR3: CASSPIPGETQYF. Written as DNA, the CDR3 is TGCGCCAGCAGCCCCATTCCGGGGGAGACCCAGTACTTC.

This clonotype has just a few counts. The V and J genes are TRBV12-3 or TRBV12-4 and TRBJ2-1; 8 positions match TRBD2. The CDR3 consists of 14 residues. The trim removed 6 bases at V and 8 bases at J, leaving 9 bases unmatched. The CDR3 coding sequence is TGTGCCAGCAGCGGAAGCGGGGGTGTGGATGAGCAGTTCTTC. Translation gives CASSGSGGVDEQFF.

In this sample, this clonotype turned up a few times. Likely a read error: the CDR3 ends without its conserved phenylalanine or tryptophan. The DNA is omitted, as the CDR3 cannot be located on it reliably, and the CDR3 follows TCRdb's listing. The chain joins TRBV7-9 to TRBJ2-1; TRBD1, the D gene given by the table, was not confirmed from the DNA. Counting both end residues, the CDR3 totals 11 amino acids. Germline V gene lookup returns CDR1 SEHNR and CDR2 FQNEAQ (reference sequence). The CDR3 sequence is CASSLGDRASY.

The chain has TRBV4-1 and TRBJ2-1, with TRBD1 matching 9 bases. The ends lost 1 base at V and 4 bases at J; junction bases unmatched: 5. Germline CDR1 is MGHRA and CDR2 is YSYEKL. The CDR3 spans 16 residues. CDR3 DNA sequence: TGCGCCAGCAGCCAAGCCGCCGGGACAGGGTACAATGAGCAGTTCTTC. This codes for CASSQAAGTGYNEQFF.

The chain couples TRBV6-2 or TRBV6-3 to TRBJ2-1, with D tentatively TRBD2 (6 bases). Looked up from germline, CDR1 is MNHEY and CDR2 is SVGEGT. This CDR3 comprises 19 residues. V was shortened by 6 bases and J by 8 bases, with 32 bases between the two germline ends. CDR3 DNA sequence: TGTGCCAGCAGCTATCCACCCCCCGGGGGTCGCCCCGGTCAGGATGAGCAGTTCTTC. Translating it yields CASSYPPPGGRPGQDEQFF.

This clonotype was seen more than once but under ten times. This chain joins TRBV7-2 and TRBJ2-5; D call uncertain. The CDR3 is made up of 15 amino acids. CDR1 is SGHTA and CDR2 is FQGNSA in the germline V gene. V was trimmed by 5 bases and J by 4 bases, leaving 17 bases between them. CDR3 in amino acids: CASSITATAGETQYF. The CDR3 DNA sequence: TGTGCCAGCAGCATAACAGCAACCGCTGGAGAGACCCAGTACTTC.

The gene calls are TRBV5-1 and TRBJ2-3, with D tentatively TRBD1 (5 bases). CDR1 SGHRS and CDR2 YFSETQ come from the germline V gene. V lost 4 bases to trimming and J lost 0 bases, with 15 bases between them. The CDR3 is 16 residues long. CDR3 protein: CASSIGQGASTDTQYF. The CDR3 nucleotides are TGCGCCAGCAGCATCGGACAAGGGGCGAGCACAGATACGCAGTATTTT.

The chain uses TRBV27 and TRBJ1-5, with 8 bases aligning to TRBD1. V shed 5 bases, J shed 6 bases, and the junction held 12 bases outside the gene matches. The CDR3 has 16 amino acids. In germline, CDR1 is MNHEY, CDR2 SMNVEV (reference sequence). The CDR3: CASSLRTGTVPQPQHF. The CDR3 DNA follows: TGTGCCAGCAGTCTCCGGACAGGGACCGTGCCTCAGCCCCAGCATTTT.

DNA of the CDR3: TGTGCCAGCAGCTTATCCGGCGGATCCGACTATAATTCACCCCTCCACTTT. Its translation is CASSLSGGSDYNSPLHF. The chain uses TRBV7-3 and TRBJ1-6, with D unclear. The CDR3 is made up of 17 amino acids. Trimming stripped 2 bases from V and 3 bases from J, with 14 bases between. Germline values: CDR1 SGHTA, CDR2 FQGTGA.

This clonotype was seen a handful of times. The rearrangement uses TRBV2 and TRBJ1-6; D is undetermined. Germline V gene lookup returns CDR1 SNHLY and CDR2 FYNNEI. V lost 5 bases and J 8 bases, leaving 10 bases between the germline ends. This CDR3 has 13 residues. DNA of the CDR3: TGTGCCAGCAGTCAGAGAGTTGATTCACCCCTCCACTTT. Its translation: CASSQRVDSPLHF.

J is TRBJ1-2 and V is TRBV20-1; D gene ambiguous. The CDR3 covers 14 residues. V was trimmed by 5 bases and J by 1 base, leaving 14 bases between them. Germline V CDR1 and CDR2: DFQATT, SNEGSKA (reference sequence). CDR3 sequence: CSALPGRGNYGYTF. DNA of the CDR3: TGCAGTGCTCTACCGGGCCGCGGTAACTATGGCTACACCTTC.

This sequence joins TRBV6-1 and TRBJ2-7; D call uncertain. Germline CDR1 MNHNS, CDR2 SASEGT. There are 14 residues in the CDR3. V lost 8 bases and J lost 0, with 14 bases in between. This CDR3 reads CASSLNFHSYEQYV. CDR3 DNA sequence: TGTGCCAGCTCACTCAATTTCCACTCCTACGAGCAGTACGTC.

The CDR3 here is CASSQLGIGNQETQYF. The CDR3 region has the DNA TGTGCCAGCAGCCAATTGGGAATCGGGAACCAAGAGACCCAGTACTTC. The rearrangement joins TRBV14 to TRBJ2-5; a weak D match, TRBD2 (5 bases). Germline lookup yields CDR1 SGHDN and CDR2 FVKESK. The CDR3 totals 16 residues. Between the trimmed V and J ends, which lost 2 bases and 0 bases, there was a span of 13 bases.

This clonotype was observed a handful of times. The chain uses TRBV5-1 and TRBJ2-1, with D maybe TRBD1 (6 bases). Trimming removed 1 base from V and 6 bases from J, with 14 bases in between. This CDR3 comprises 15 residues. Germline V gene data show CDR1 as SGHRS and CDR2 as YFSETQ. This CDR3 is CASSLSPGDGNEQFF. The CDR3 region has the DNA TGCGCCAGCAGCTTGTCCCCAGGGGACGGCAATGAGCAGTTCTTC.

This chain's CDR3 is CASSPGISYNEQFF. Written as DNA, the CDR3 is TGTGCCAGCAGTCCGGGGATTTCCTACAATGAGCAGTTCTTC. The V call is TRBV6-2 or TRBV6-3, the J call TRBJ2-1; a weak D match, TRBD2 (5 bases). The CDR3 runs 14 residues. Germline V gene data show CDR1 as MNHEY and CDR2 as SVGEGT. Trimming pared 5 bases from V and 1 base from J, leaving 9 bases between.

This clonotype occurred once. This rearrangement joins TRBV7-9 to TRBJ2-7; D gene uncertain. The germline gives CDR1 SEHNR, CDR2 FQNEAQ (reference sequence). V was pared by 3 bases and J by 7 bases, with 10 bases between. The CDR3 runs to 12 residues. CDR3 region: CASSFRAREQYF. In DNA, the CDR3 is TGTGCCAGCAGCTTTCGGGCGAGGGAGCAGTACTTC.

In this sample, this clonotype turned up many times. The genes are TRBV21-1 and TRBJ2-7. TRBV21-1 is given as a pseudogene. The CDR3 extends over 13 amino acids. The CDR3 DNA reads TGTGCCAGCAGCAAAGTCAACTCCTACGAGCAGTACTTC. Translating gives CASSKVNSYEQYF.

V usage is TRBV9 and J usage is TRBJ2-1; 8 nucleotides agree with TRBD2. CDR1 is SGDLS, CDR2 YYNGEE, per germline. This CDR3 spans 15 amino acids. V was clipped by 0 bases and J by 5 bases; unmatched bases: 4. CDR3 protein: CASSVAAGANNEQFF. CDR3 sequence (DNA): TGTGCCAGCAGCGTAGCAGCGGGGGCCAACAATGAGCAGTTCTTC.

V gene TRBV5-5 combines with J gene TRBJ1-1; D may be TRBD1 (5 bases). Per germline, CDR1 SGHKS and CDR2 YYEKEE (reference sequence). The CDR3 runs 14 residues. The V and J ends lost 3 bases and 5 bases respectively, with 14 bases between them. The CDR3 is CASSSTQGATEAFF. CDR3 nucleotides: TGTGCCAGCAGCTCTACTCAAGGGGCAACTGAAGCTTTCTTT. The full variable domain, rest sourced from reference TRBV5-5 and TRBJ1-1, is DAGVTQSPTHLIKTRGQQVTLRCSPISGHKSVSWYQQVLGQGPQFIFQYYEKEERGRGNFPDRFSARQFPNYSSELNVNALLLGDSALYLCASSSTQGATEAFFGQGTRLTVV.

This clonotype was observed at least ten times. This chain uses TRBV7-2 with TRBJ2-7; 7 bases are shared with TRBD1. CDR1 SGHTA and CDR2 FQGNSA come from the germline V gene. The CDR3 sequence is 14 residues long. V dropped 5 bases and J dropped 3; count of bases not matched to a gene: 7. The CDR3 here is CASSLPGQSYEQYF. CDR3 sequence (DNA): TGTGCCAGCAGCCTTCCGGGACAGAGCTACGAGCAGTACTTC.